These T cell receptor beta chains were read from a single sample in a study of cytomegalovirus exposure and HLA in healthy donors. TCRdb keeps only in-frame clones here, not all; method: immunoSEQ multiplex PCR. Found here are about 150,000 clones, around 84% of them singletons; the top ten hold about 2.2%. Sequenced material: PBMCs. These receptors were obtained from a human donor in good health. CDR3s include the opening cysteine and the closing phenylalanine or tryptophan. The D gene is left open where the match is weak. Expanded clones are given a class, and other clones once, few, many or no size at all.

TRBV6-5	TRBJ1-2	-	-	CGSQPPNYGYTF	TGTGGCTCACAGCCACCTAACTATGGCTACACCTTC
TRBV10-1	TRBJ2-3	-	TRBD2	CASSAGGSADTQYF	TGCGCCAGCTCGGCGGGAGGATCGGCAGATACGCAGTATTTT
TRBV11-2	TRBJ1-4	once	TRBD1	CASSPSGTGGLKLFF	TGTGCCAGCAGCCCCTCCGGGACAGGGGGCTTGAAACTGTTTTTT
TRBV11-2	TRBJ2-7	-	TRBD2	CASSGGGTYEQYF	TGTGCCAGCAGCGGGGGGGGGACCTACGAGCAGTACTTC
TRBV6-1	TRBJ1-5	-	TRBD1	CASSDTYRGSNQPQHF	TGTGCCAGCAGTGATACCTACAGGGGCTCCAATCAGCCCCAGCATTTT
TRBV28	TRBJ2-6	-	-	CASSISPHRTYQDWTGANVLTF	TGTGCCAGCAGTATCAGCCCTCACCGGACATATCAAGATTGGACTGGGGCCAACGTCCTGACTTTC
TRBV10-3	TRBJ2-1	once	TRBD1	CAISEPGGLVNEQFF	TGTGCCATCAGTGAGCCAGGGGGCCTCGTGAACGAGCAGTTCTTC
TRBV11-2	TRBJ2-7	-	-	CASSLDRGNEQYF	TGTGCCAGCAGCTTAGACAGGGGTAACGAGCAGTACTTC
TRBV5-1	TRBJ1-2	-	-	CASSSTGIANYGYTF	TGCGCCAGCAGCTCTACAGGAATAGCTAACTATGGCTACACCTTC
TRBV15	TRBJ2-6	-	-	CATSREVGSGANVLTF	TGTGCCACCAGCAGAGAAGTCGGGTCTGGGGCCAACGTCCTGACTTTC
TRBV6-7	TRBJ1-2	few	TRBD1	CASSYPKRQGPNYGYTF	TGTGCCAGCAGTTACCCGAAGCGACAGGGGCCTAACTATGGCTACACCTTC
TRBV28	TRBJ2-7	-	-	CASSSETGQTYEQYF	TGTGCCAGCAGTTCTGAAACGGGACAAACCTACGAGCAGTACTTC
TRBV6-1	TRBJ1-1	-	-	CASSELPPDRPSIRAFF	TGTGCCAGCAGTGAGTTACCCCCCGACAGACCTTCGATCAGGGCTTTCTTT
TRBV28	TRBJ1-5	-	-	CASRLDWQPQHF	TGTGCCAGCAGGCTCGACTGGCAGCCCCAGCATTTT
TRBV5-1	TRBJ1-3	-	-	CASTRGNPTTGNTIYF	TGCGCCAGCACCCGGGGGAACCCTACTACTGGAAACACCATATATTTT
TRBV5-4	TRBJ1-6	-	-	CASSFRGLSSYNSPLHF	TGTGCCAGCAGCTTCAGGGGTTTGAGCTCCTATAATTCACCCCTCCACTTT
TRBV6-5	TRBJ2-2	-	TRBD1	CASSSPGTVNTGELFF	TGTGCCAGCAGTTCCCCCGGGACAGTAAACACCGGGGAGCTGTTTTTT